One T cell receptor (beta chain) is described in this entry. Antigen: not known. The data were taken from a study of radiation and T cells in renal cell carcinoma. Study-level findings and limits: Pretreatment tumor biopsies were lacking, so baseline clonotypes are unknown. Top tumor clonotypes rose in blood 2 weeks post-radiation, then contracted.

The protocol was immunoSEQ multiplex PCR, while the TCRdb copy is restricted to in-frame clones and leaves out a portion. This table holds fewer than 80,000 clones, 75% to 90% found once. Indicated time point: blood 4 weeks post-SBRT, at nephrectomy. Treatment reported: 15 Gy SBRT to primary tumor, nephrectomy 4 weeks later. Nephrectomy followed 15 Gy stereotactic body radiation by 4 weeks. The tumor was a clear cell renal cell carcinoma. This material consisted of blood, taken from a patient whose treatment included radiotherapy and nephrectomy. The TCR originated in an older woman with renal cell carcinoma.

CDR3 DNA sequence: TGTGCCACCAGCAGGAGGTCAGGGGTCGAGCAGTACTTC. It specifies CATSRRSGVEQYF. The chain employs TRBV15 and TRBJ2-7, with D possibly being TRBD1 (6 bases). V lost 3 bases to trimming and J lost 6 bases, with 12 bases between them. The CDR3 runs 13 residues. The germline CDR1 and CDR2 sequences are LNHNV and YYDKDF (reference sequence).